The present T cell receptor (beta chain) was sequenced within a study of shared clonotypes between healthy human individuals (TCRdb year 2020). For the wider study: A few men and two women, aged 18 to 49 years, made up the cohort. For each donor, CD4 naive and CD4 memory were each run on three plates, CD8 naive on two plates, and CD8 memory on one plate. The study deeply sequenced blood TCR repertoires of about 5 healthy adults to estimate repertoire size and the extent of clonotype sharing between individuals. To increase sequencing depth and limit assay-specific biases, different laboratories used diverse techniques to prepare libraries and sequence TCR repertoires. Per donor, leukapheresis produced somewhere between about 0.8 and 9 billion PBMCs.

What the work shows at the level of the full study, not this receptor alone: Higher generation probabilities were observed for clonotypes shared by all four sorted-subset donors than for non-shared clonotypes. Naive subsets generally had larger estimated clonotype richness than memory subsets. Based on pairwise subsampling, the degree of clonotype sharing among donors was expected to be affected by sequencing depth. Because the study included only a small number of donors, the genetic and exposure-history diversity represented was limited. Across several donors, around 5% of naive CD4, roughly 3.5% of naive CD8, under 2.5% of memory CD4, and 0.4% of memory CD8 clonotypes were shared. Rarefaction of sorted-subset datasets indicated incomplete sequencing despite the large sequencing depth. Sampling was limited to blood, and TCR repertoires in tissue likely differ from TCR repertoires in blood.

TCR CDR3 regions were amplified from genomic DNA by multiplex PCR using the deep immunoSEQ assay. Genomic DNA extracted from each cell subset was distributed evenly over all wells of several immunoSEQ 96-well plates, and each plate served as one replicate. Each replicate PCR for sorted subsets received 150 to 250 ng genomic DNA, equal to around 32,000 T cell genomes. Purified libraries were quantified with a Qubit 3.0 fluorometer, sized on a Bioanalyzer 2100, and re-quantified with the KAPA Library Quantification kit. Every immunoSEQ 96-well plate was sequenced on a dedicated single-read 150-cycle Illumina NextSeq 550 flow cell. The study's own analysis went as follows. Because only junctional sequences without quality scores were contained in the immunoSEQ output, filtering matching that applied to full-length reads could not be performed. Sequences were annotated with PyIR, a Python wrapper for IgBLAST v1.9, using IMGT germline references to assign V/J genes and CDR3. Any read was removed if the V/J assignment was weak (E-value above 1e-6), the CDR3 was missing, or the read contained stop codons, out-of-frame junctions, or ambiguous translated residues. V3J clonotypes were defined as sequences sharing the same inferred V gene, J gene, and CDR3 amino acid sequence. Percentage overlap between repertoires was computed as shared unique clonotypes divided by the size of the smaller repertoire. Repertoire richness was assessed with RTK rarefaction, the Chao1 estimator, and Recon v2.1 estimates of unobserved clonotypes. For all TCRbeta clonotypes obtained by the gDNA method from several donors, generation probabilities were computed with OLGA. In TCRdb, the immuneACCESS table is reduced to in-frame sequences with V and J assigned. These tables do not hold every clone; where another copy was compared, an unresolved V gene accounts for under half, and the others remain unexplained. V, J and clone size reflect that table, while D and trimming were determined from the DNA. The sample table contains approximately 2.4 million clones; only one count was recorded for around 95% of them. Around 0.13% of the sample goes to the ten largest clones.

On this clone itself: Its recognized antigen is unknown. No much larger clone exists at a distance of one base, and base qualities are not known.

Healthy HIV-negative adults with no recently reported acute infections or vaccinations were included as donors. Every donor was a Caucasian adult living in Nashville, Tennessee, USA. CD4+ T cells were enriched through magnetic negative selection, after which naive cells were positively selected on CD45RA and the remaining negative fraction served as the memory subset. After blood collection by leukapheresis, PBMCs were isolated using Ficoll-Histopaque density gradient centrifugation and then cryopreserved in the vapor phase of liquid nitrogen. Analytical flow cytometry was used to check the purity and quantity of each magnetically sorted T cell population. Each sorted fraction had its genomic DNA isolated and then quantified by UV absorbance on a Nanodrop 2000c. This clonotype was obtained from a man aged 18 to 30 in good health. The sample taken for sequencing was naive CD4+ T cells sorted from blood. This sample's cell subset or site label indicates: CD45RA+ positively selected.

The nucleotide sequence is TGTGCCAGCAGCTTCGGGACAGGGTTTTACAATTCTCAATACGAGCAGTACTTC. Translated, this is CASSFGTGFYNSQYEQYF. This receptor chain uses TRBV7-2 and TRBJ2-7, with 9 middle bases fitting TRBD1. Inclusive of the bounding cysteine and phenylalanine, the CDR3 is 18 residues long. CDR3 DNA only is kept here, 54 bases in frame from base 1. Reading the germline V gene gives CDR1 SGHTA and CDR2 FQGNSA. Germline trimming amounts to 3 bases on V and 4 bases on J, with 16 as the count of junction bases outside the gene matches.